This TCR beta chain was recorded in a study of monozygotic twins with inflammatory bowel disease. Germline values: CDR1 ENHRY, CDR2 SYGVKD. This CDR3 is 14 amino acids long. Each CDR3 protein gets one entry in TCRdb, which reprocessed the 5' RACE reads and gives no DNA. Its table records 350,000 to 550,000 distinct CDR3 sequences. Source material: blood. This sequence was found in a human donor with ulcerative colitis or Crohn's disease, or a healthy co-twin of an affected twin (not recorded which). The chain combines TRBV10-3 with TRBJ1-1; lacking DNA, the TRBD1 call made by TCRdb goes unchecked. The CDR3 is CAITMQNRATEAFF.